This TCR beta chain derives from a study of blood T cell repertoires in COVID-19 (dated by TCRdb to between 2020 and 2021). For context, the study as a whole: Collaborator samples came from the United States, Italy and Spain and covered acute and convalescent phases of COVID-19. The prospective study material was composed of cDNA or gDNA derived from T cells, B-cell-depleted T cells, or PBMCs. Deeply sampled blood TCRbeta repertoires from subjects exposed to, actively infected with, or recovered from COVID-19 were included in the dataset. The repertoires were released in a freely available public database meant as a resource for research on the immune response to SARS-CoV-2. Samples came from the ongoing ImmuneRACE study (first 160 participants) plus 1,254 subjects from 6 global collaborators. Sample metadata almost always included a de-identified subject ID, COVID-19 status, age in years and sex. Where available, HLA class I and class II types were taken from metadata supplied by the sample provider and were not determined by assay-based typing. What the work shows at the level of the full study, not this receptor alone: The quantity of clinical and demographic metadata differed by source and by participant and was supplied without curation.

The V end gives up 5 bases and the J end 5 bases, leaving 5 bases in the junction not matched to a gene. CDR1 and CDR2, looked up from the germline V gene (reference sequence), are LNHNV and YYDKDF. From cysteine to phenylalanine, the CDR3 is 14 amino acids long. Of the read, only the CDR3 DNA is kept; its 42 bases are in frame from base 1. Collaborating institutions collected whole blood in K2EDTA tubes following their own protocols. For TCRbeta analysis, collaborators shipped samples in one of three forms: frozen whole blood, isolated PBMCs, or DNA extracted from either of those sample types. Note on this clone: Its recognized antigen is unknown. No much larger clone exists at a distance of one base, and base qualities are not known.

TCRbeta CDR3 regions were amplified from genomic DNA by means of the immunoSEQ Assay, a bias-controlled multiplex PCR. Concerning the study's data processing: The number of nucleated cells in each sample was estimated from the amplification of reference gene primers within the assay. Sequence reads were collapsed and filtered to measure the absolute abundance of every unique TCRbeta CDR3 rearrangement. For each sample, productive Simpson clonality was calculated as the square root of Simpson's diversity index across productive rearrangements. TCRdb re-hosts the immuneACCESS table, in-frame sequences only. Its copies lack some clones; in the studies checked, an unresolved V gene accounts for under half of them, and the cause for the rest is not known. D and trimming come from the DNA, and the V and J calls and clone size come from that table. The sample table lists roughly 170,000 clones, 86% of them with a count of one. The ten largest clones represent less than 25% of the sample.

Sequencing was done on a sample of peripheral blood. The chain couples TRBV15 to TRBJ2-5; TRBD1 lines up with 10 middle nucleotides. The receptor was derived from a man in his 70s with active or convalescent COVID-19. The CDR3: CATSSRDRGETQYF. The DNA is as follows: TGTGCCACCAGCTCCCGGGACAGGGGCGAGACCCAGTACTTC.